This passage covers 23 T cell receptor beta chains from one sample sequenced in a study of T cell changes during pregnancy in multiple sclerosis. The table came from immunoSEQ multiplex PCR; TCRdb's copy has only in-frame clones and leaves some out. The sample consists of roughly 72,000 clones, 89% of them appearing once. The sequencing used peripheral blood, collected in the first trimester of pregnancy. The receptors stem from a female donor in good health, enrolled as a control in a pregnancy study.

In its sample, this clone was seen once. This chain joins TRBV29-1 and TRBJ1-2; 8 positions agree with TRBD1. V lost 3 bases and J lost 4; bases outside the gene matches: 13. The CDR3 consists of 16 residues. Per germline, CDR1 SQVTM and CDR2 ANQGSEA. CDR3 in DNA: TGCAGCGTTGAGGAGGTAGCAGGGGGCGCTTTCTATGGCTACACCTTC. This sequence encodes CSVEEVAGGAFYGYTF.

V and J are TRBV7-2 and TRBJ2-5, with 7 bases matching TRBD2. Germline trimming cut 2 bases from V and 3 bases from J; bases unmatched to any gene: 3. CDR1 and CDR2 (germline): SGHTA, FQGNSA. This CDR3 has 14 amino acids. The CDR3 DNA reads TGTGCCAGCAGCTTATGGGGGGGGGAAGAGACCCAGTACTTC. Translated: CASSLWGGEETQYF.

V usage is TRBV9 and J usage is TRBJ2-7; TRBD1 matches 7 bases. This CDR3 region has 14 residues. Per germline, CDR1 SGDLS and CDR2 YYNGEE. V lost 3 bases, J lost 3 bases, and 6 bases stayed unmatched. As DNA, the CDR3 is TGTGCCAGCAGCGGTTCCGGGACAGACTACGAGCAGTACTTC. Its translation is CASSGSGTDYEQYF. Looking up the rest from reference TRBV9 and TRBJ2-7 gives the full variable domain: DSGVTQTPKHLITATGQRVTLRCSPRSGDLSVYWYQQSLDQGLQFLIQYYNGEERAKGNILERFSAQQFPDLHSELNLSSLELGDSALYFCASSGSGTDYEQYFGPGTRLTVT.

The chain joins TRBV7-6 to TRBJ2-7, with 8 nucleotides matching TRBD1. V shed 1 base, J shed 2 bases, and the junction held 4 bases outside the gene matches. The germline V gene has CDR1 SGHVS and CDR2 FNYEAQ. The CDR3 totals 15 residues. CDR3 bases: TGTGCCAGCAGCTTAGGCGACAGGGGAGCCTACGAGCAGTACTTC. Protein: CASSLGDRGAYEQYF.

The V call is TRBV7-2, the J call TRBJ2-1, with 11 bases fitting TRBD2. V shed 6 bases and J 1 base; nucleotides not matched to a gene: 8. Germline CDR1 and CDR2: SGHTA and FQGNSA. The CDR3 loop spans 17 amino acids. CDR3 residues: CASREIAGGESYNEQFF. The CDR3 DNA follows: TGTGCCAGCAGGGAAATAGCGGGGGGGGAATCCTACAATGAGCAGTTCTTC.

The rearrangement uses TRBV5-6 and TRBJ1-2; 10 nucleotides match TRBD1. Unmatched junction bases numbered 6, after V lost 5 bases and J lost 2 bases. This CDR3 spans 15 amino acids. Germline CDR1 is SGHDT and CDR2 is YYEEEE. The CDR3 region is CASSDRQGANYGYTF. CDR3 sequence (DNA): TGTGCCAGCAGTGACAGACAGGGGGCGAACTATGGCTACACCTTC.

The gene calls are TRBV7-9 and TRBJ2-5; D is uncertain. V was cut by 3 bases and J by 5 bases, with 4 bases left in between. CDR1 is SEHNR and CDR2 is FQNEAQ in the germline V gene (reference sequence). CDR3 length equals 11 residues. In DNA form, the CDR3 reads TGTGCCAGCAGCTTCTCGGAGACCCAGTACTTC. Residues: CASSFSETQYF.

The rearrangement joins TRBV5-1 to TRBJ2-1; TRBD2 aligns across 9 bases. Germline-derived CDR1 and CDR2 are SGHRS and YFSETQ. CDR3 length: 16 amino acids. V lost 0 bases and J lost 8; bases outside the gene matches: 9. This CDR3 is CASSLAGLAVWDEQFF. The CDR3 coding sequence is TGCGCCAGCAGCTTGGCGGGACTAGCTGTTTGGGATGAGCAGTTCTTC.

This rearrangement joins TRBV6-1 to TRBJ2-1, with D possibly matching TRBD2 (5 bases). V lost 8 bases, J lost 16 bases, and 24 bases lay in between. The CDR3 sequence is 13 residues long. Germline CDR1 and CDR2: MNHNS and SASEGT. The CDR3: CASQVLSDRGSFF. CDR3 bases: TGTGCCAGCCAGGTACTTAGCGACCGGGGATCTTTCTTC.

This chain links TRBV18 with TRBJ1-2; the D is unclear. Germline CDR1 and CDR2: KGHSH and LQKENI. V gave up 3 bases and J gave up 2 bases, with 13 bases separating them. The CDR3 totals 15 residues. CDR3 bases: TGTGCCAGCTCACCGTCGCTTGGGCAGAACTATGGCTACACCTTC. It yields the protein CASSPSLGQNYGYTF.

The chain recombines TRBV25-1 with TRBJ1-1; possible D gene TRBD1, 5 bases. The germline V gene has CDR1 MGHDK and CDR2 SYGVNS. Trimming stripped 5 bases from V and 0 bases from J, with 10 bases between. The CDR3 runs 14 residues. CDR3 coding DNA: TGTGCCAGCAGTAATGGGGCGGTGAACACTGAAGCTTTCTTT. It is translated as CASSNGAVNTEAFF. The full variable domain, with the rest looked up from reference TRBV25-1 and TRBJ1-1, is EADIYQTPRYLVIGTGKKITLECSQTMGHDKMYWYQQDPGMELHLIHYSYGVNSTEKGDLSSESTVSRIRTEHFPLTLESARPSHTSQYLCASSNGAVNTEAFFGQGTRLTVV.

This clone was seen a single time. The chain combines TRBV6-6 with TRBJ2-7; 10 nucleotides align to TRBD1. The CDR3 has 14 residues. V shed 0 bases and J 5 bases; nucleotides not matched to a gene: 1. Germline loops: CDR1 MNHNY, CDR2 SVGAGI (reference sequence). The CDR3 protein is CASSYSGQGNEQYF. The CDR3 nucleotides read TGTGCCAGCAGTTACTCGGGACAGGGGAACGAGCAGTACTTC.

The chain recombines TRBV30 with TRBJ1-3; tentative D call: TRBD1 (5 bases). V lost 5 bases and J 7 bases, leaving 15 bases between the germline ends. The CDR3 length is 13 residues. Germline-derived CDR1 and CDR2 are GTSNPN and SVGIG (reference sequence). The CDR3 coding sequence is TGTGCCTGGTGGGACCGGGGGGTCAACACCATATATTTT. It encodes CAWWDRGVNTIYF.

This chain joins TRBV11-2 and TRBJ2-1; 7 bases align to TRBD2. The germline CDR1 and CDR2 sequences are SGHAT and FQNNGV. The trim removed 2 bases at V and 0 bases at J, leaving 1 base unmatched. The CDR3 extends over 15 amino acids. In DNA form, the CDR3 reads TGTGCCAGCAGCTTACCGGGGGGCTCCTACAATGAGCAGTTCTTC. Translating gives CASSLPGGSYNEQFF.

This clone has just a few counts. The rearrangement links TRBV28 to TRBJ2-2; TRBD2 might be the D (6 bases). V was cut by 3 bases and J by 2 bases, with 10 bases left in between. Germline V lookup: CDR1 MDHEN, CDR2 SYDVKM. The CDR3 extends over 15 amino acids. Here the CDR3 reads CASSFAGINTGELFF. DNA of the CDR3: TGTGCCAGCAGTTTTGCGGGGATAAACACCGGGGAGCTGTTTTTT.

The chain recombines TRBV15 with TRBJ2-1; 12 bases agree with TRBD2. This CDR3 is 16 amino acids long. After removal of 3 bases from V and 6 bases from J, the junction contained 6 bases not matched to a gene. Germline-derived CDR1 and CDR2 are LNHNV and YYDKDF (reference sequence). In DNA, the CDR3 is TGTGCCACCAGCAGCTTCCTAGCGGGGGGGCTCAATGAGCAGTTCTTC. Its protein product is CATSSFLAGGLNEQFF.

J is TRBJ2-7 and V is TRBV9, with D possibly being TRBD2 (6 bases). Between the trimmed V and J ends, which lost 3 bases and 4 bases, there was a span of 14 bases. Looked up from germline, CDR1 is SGDLS and CDR2 is YYNGEE. The CDR3 spans 14 residues. The CDR3 loop reads CASSARDSIYEQYF. The DNA of the CDR3 is TGTGCCAGCAGCGCCCGGGACTCCATTTACGAGCAGTACTTC. Full variable domain (missing parts from reference TRBV9 and TRBJ2-7): DSGVTQTPKHLITATGQRVTLRCSPRSGDLSVYWYQQSLDQGLQFLIQYYNGEERAKGNILERFSAQQFPDLHSELNLSSLELGDSALYFCASSARDSIYEQYFGPGTRLTVT.

This clone was counted a single time. The rearrangement links TRBV5-1 to TRBJ2-3, with D possibly being TRBD2 (6 bases). Trimming removed 3 bases from V and 4 bases from J, with 12 bases in between. Germline loops: CDR1 SGHRS, CDR2 YFSETQ. This CDR3 is 14 amino acids long. The CDR3: CASSWSGGADTQYF. CDR3 nucleotide sequence: TGCGCCAGCAGCTGGTCCGGGGGAGCAGATACGCAGTATTTT.

The chain couples TRBV30 to TRBJ2-5; a weak D match, TRBD2 (7 bases). Trimming left V 2 bases short and J 6 bases short, with 13 bases between. Germline V gene sequence: CDR1 GTSNPN, CDR2 SVGIG (reference sequence). The CDR3 contains 13 residues. The CDR3 bases are TGTGCCTGGAGTAGGGGGGGTAGGAAGACCCAGTACTTC. Its translation: CAWSRGGRKTQYF.

The J gene is TRBJ2-7, the V gene TRBV5-1, with 8 nucleotides matching TRBD2. Germline lookup yields CDR1 SGHRS and CDR2 YFSETQ. Trimming cost V 4 bases and J 6 bases; bases outside gene matches: 12. The length of the CDR3 is 15 residues. The CDR3 reads CASSKRETSDSEQYF. The CDR3 nucleotides are TGCGCCAGCAGCAAGCGGGAGACCTCCGACTCCGAGCAGTACTTC.

The gene calls are TRBV9 and TRBJ1-1; D perhaps matches TRBD1 (5 bases). Germline V gene lookup returns CDR1 SGDLS and CDR2 YYNGEE. CDR3 length: 17 residues. The germline V and J ends were trimmed by 0 bases and 8 bases, with 23 bases remaining between them. The CDR3 nucleotides are TGTGCCAGCAGCGTAGAGGAGGTCGGGGGGAAAGCCCCAGAAGCTTTCTTT. Translated: CASSVEEVGGKAPEAFF.

The V and J genes are TRBV27 and TRBJ1-2; perhaps TRBD1 as D (6 bases). V was cut by 3 bases and J by 8 bases, with 19 bases left in between. From germline, CDR1 is MNHEY and CDR2 SMNVEV (reference sequence). There are 15 residues in the CDR3. The DNA for the CDR3 is TGTGCCAGCAGTTTCCGCGGACAGCTCAGTACGGGCTACACCTTC. It yields the protein CASSFRGQLSTGYTF.

The J gene is TRBJ2-6, the V gene TRBV7-2; 11 bases fit TRBD2. V lost 0 bases to trimming and J lost 4 bases; unmatched junction nucleotides: 2. The germline V gene encodes CDR1 SGHTA and CDR2 FQGNSA. This CDR3 spans 17 amino acids. The DNA of the CDR3 is TGTGCCAGCAGCTTAGCGGGACTAGCGGCAGGGGCCAACGTCCTGACTTTC. Protein sequence: CASSLAGLAAGANVLTF. Full variable domain (missing parts from reference TRBV7-2 and TRBJ2-6): GAGVSQSPSNKVTEKGKDVELRCDPISGHTALYWYRQSLGQGLEFLIYFQGNSAPDKSGLPSDRFSAERTGGSVSTLTIQRTQQEDSAVYLCASSLAGLAAGANVLTFGAGSRLTVL.